This T cell receptor beta chain was sequenced for a study of T cells in Graves' hyperthyroidism and ophthalmopathy. Overall study: Peripheral blood was taken when the disease was first diagnosed, before any treatment began.

The CDR3 contains 15 residues. Germline CDR1 reads GTSNPN; CDR2 reads SVGIG (reference sequence). Trimming took 2 bases from V and 3 from J, leaving 17 bases between them. Graves' hyperthyroidism was deemed stable given no ophthalmopathy progression within 18 months. Source material for PBMCs was roughly 10 ml fresh peripheral blood. Amplified regions were TCR beta CDR3 sequences from RNA transcripts. With the HTBI primer set, the TCR CDR3 went through a first round of RT-PCR. TCRdb passed the multiplex PCR reads through MiXCR, listing each CDR3 protein once. The table lists fewer than 900,000 distinct CDR3 sequences, about 17% of them singletons.

Sequencing input: blood. The V gene is TRBV30, the J gene TRBJ2-7; D remains unclear. The source is a man between 18 and 29 years old with Graves' hyperthyroidism. The CDR3 nucleotides are TGTGCCTGGAGTCTTTGTGCCTTCGTGCTCTACGAGCAGTACTTC. This codes for CAWSLCAFVLYEQYF.